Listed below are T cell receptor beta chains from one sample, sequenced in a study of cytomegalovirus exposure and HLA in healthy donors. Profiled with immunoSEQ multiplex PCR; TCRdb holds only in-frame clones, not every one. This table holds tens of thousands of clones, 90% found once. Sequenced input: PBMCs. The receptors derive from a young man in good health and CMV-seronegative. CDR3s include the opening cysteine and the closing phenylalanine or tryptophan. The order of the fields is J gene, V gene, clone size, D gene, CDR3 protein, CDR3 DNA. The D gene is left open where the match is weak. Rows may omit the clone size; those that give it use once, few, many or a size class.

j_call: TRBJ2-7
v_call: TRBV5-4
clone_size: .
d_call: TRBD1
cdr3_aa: CASSLSRQGGYEQYF
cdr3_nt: TGTGCCAGCAGCTTATCAAGACAGGGGGGATACGAGCAGTACTTC

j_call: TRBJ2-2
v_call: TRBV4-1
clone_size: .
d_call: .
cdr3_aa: CASSQDVAYTGELFF
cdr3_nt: TGCGCCAGCAGCCAAGACGTAGCCTACACCGGGGAGCTGTTTTTT

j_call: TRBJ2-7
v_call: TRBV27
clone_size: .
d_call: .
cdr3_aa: CASSLVQGFEMVF
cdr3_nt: TGTGCCAGCAGTTTAGTTCAGGGGTTTGAGATGGTCTTC

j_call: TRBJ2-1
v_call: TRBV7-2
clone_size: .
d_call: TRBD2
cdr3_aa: CASRSGLAGFNEQFF
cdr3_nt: TGTGCCAGCAGATCGGGACTAGCGGGCTTCAATGAGCAGTTCTTC

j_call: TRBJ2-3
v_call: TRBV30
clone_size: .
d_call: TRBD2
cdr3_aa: CAWSRGSGGTDTQYF
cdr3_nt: TGTGCCTGGAGTCGCGGAAGCGGGGGCACAGATACGCAGTATTTT

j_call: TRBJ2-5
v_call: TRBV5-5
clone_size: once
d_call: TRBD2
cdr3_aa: CASSNQRGGGETQYF
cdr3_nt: TGTGCCAGCAGCAATCAGCGGGGGGGTGGAGAGACCCAGTACTTC

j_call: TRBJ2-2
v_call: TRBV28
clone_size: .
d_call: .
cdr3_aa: CASSSSREMITGELFF
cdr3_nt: TGTGCCAGCAGTTCTAGTCGGGAGATGATAACCGGGGAGCTGTTTTTT

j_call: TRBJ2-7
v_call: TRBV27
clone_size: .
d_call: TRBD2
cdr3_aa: CASSLYSGSPREQYF
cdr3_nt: TGTGCCAGCAGTCTGTATAGCGGGAGCCCTCGCGAGCAGTACTTC

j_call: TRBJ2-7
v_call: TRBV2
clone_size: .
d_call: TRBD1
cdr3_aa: CASRPKGQGPYEQYF
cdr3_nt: TGTGCCAGCAGGCCGAAGGGACAGGGGCCCTACGAGCAGTACTTC

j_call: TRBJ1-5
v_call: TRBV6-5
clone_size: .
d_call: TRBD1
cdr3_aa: CASSYSGQGGPQHF
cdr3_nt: TGTGCCAGCAGTTACTCGGGACAGGGAGGGCCCCAGCATTTT

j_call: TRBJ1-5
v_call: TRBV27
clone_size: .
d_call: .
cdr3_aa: CASSLSGGDTQPQHF
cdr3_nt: TGTGCCAGCAGTTTATCAGGAGGGGATACTCAGCCCCAGCATTTT

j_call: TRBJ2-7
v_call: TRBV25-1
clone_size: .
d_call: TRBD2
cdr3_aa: CASSDELAGFYEQYF
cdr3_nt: TGTGCCAGCAGTGACGAACTAGCGGGATTTTACGAGCAGTACTTC

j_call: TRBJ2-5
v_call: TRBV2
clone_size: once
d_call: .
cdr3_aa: CASGLTETQYF
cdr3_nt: TGTGCCAGCGGACTAACGGAGACCCAGTACTTC

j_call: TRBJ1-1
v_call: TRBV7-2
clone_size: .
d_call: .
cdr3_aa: CASSLRLQMNTEAFF
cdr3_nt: TGTGCCAGCAGCTTGAGATTACAGATGAACACTGAAGCTTTCTTT

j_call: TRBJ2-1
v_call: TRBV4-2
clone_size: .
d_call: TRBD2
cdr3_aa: CASSQEGLADNEQFF
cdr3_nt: TGTGCCAGCAGCCAAGAGGGACTAGCCGACAATGAGCAGTTCTTC

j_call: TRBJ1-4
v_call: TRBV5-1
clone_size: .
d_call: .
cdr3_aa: CASSLGGLGEKLFF
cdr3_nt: TGCGCCAGCAGCTTGGGGGGGCTTGGCGAAAAACTGTTTTTT

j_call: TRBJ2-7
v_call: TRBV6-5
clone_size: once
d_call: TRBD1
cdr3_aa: CASSSNPDRGPYEQYF
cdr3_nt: TGTGCCAGCAGTTCCAATCCGGACAGGGGACCCTACGAGCAGTACTTC

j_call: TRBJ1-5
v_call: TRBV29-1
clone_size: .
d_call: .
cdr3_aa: CSVATSRGGQPQHF
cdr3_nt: TGCAGCGTTGCTACGAGCAGAGGGGGACAGCCCCAGCATTTT

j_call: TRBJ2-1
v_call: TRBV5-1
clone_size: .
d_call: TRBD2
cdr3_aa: CASSPDEMSGKQFF
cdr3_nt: TGCGCCAGCAGCCCGGACGAAATGAGCGGGAAGCAGTTCTTC

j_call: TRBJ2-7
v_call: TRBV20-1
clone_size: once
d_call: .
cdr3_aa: CSARVSYEQYF
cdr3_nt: TGCAGTGCTAGAGTCAGCTACGAGCAGTACTTC

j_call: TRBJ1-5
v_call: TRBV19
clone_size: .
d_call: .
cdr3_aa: CASRTLTRQPQHF
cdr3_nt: TGTGCCAGTAGGACCCTGACTCGCCAGCCCCAGCATTTT

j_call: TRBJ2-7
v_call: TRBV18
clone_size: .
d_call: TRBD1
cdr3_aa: CASSPQTGTVEQYF
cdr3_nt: TGTGCCAGCTCACCGCAGACAGGGACAGTCGAGCAGTACTTC

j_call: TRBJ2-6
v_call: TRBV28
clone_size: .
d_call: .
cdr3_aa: CASSSTGSGANVLTF
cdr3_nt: TGTGCCAGCAGTTCCACAGGGTCTGGGGCCAACGTCCTGACTTTC

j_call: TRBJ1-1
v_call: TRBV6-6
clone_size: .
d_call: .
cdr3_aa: CASIYGHSNTEAFF
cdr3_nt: TGTGCCAGCATCTACGGACACTCGAACACTGAAGCTTTCTTT

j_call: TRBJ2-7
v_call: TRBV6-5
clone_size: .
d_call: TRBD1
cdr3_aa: CASGWTGGWNEQYF
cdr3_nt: TGTGCCAGCGGGTGGACAGGGGGCTGGAACGAGCAGTACTTC

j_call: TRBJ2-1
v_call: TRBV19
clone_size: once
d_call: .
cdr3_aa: CASSIGGGGNNEQFF
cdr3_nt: TGTGCCAGTAGTATTGGGGGAGGGGGAAACAATGAGCAGTTCTTC

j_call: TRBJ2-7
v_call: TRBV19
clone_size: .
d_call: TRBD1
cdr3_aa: CASSIGQGYEQYF
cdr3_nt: TGTGCCAGTAGTATAGGACAGGGCTACGAGCAGTACTTC

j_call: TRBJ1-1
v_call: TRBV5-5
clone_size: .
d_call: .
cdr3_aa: CASSLADRNTEAFF
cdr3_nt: TGTGCCAGCAGCTTGGCCGACAGGAACACTGAAGCTTTCTTT

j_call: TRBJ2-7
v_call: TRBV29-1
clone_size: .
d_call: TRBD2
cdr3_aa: CSVEGGREGPLSSYEQYF
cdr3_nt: TGCAGCGTTGAAGGAGGGCGGGAGGGTCCCCTGAGCTCCTACGAGCAGTACTTC

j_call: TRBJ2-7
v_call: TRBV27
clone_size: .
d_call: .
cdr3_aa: CASSPSVPSYEQYF
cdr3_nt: TGTGCCAGCAGTCCCAGCGTCCCCTCCTACGAGCAGTACTTC

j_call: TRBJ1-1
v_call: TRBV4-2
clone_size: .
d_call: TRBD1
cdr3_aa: CASSPATGANTEAFF
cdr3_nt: TGTGCCAGCAGCCCAGCGACAGGGGCGAACACTGAAGCTTTCTTT

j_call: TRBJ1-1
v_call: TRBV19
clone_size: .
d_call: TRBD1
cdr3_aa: CASSTIVAQGDRGMNTEAFF
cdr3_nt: TGTGCCAGTAGTACCATTGTGGCCCAGGGGGACAGGGGGATGAACACTGAAGCTTTCTTT

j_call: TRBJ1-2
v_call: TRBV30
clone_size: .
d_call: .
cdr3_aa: CASPTPADYGYTF
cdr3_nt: TGTGCCTCCCCGACACCCGCCGACTATGGCTACACCTTC

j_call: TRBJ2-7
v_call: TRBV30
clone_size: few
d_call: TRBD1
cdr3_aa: CAWSYRDRDHEQYF
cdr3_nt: TGTGCCTGGAGTTATCGGGACAGGGACCACGAGCAGTACTTC

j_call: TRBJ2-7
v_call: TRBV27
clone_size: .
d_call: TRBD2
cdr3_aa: CASSRGTSGNEQYF
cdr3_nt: TGTGCCAGCAGCAGAGGGACTAGCGGGAACGAGCAGTACTTC

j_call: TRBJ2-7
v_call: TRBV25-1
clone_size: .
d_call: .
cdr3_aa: CASATGLYEQYF
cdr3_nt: TGTGCCAGCGCGACAGGACTCTACGAGCAGTACTTC

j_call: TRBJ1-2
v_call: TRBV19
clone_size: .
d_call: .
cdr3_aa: CASRSGTSYYGYTF
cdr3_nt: TGTGCCAGTAGATCGGGGACTTCCTACTATGGCTACACCTTC

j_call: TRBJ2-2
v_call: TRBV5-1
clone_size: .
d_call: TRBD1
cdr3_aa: CASSSGTGNTGELFF
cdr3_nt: TGCGCCAGCAGCTCCGGGACAGGGAACACCGGGGAGCTGTTTTTT

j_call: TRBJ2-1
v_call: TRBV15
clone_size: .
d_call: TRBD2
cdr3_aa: CATSRDNDVAGPYNEQFF
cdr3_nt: TGTGCCACCAGCAGAGATAATGACGTAGCGGGACCCTACAATGAGCAGTTCTTC

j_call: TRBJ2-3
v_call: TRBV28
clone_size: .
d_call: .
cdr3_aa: CASSLPLRAWSTDTQYF
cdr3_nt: TGTGCCAGCAGTTTACCCCTCAGGGCTTGGAGCACAGATACGCAGTATTTT

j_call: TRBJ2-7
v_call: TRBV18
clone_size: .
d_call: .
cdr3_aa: CASSPPGRVYEQYF
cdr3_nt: TGTGCCAGCTCCCCGCCGGGCAGGGTGTACGAGCAGTACTTC

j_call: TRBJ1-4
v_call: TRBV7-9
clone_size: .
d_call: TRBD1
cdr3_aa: CASSLTTGDEKLFF
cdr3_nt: TGTGCCAGCAGCTTAACCACAGGGGACGAAAAACTGTTTTTT

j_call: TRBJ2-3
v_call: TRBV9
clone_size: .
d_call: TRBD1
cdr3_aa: CASSVGAKGAAADTQYF
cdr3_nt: TGTGCCAGCAGCGTAGGGGCCAAGGGGGCAGCGGCAGATACGCAGTATTTT

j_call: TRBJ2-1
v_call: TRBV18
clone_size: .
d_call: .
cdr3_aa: CASISSGFIVEDEQFF
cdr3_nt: TGTGCCAGCATCTCCAGCGGGTTTATCGTGGAGGATGAGCAGTTCTTC

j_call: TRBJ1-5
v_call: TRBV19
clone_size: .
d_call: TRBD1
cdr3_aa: CASRGGTGAPKGNQPQHF
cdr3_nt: TGTGCCAGTAGGGGGGGGACAGGGGCCCCAAAGGGCAATCAGCCCCAGCATTTT

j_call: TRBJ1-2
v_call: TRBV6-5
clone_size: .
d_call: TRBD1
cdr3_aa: CASTGDRGRGETF
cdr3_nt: TGTGCCAGCACCGGAGACAGGGGGCGCGGCGAGACCTTC

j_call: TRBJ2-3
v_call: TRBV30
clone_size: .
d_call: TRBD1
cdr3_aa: CAWWDRVSLLEYF
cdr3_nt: TGTGCCTGGTGGGACAGGGTATCCTTATTGGAGTATTTT

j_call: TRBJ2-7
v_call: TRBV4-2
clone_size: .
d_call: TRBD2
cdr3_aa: CASSQAAGGTYEQYF
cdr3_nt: TGTGCCAGCAGCCAAGCGGCGGGAGGGACCTACGAGCAGTACTTC

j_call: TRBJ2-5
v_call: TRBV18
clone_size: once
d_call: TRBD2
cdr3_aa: CASSPAGVQETQYF
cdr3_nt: TGTGCCAGCTCACCAGCGGGAGTGCAGGAGACCCAGTACTTC

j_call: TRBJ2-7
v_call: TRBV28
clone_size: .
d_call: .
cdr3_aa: CASIGVPGSLFSYEQYF
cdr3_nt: TGTGCCAGCATCGGAGTCCCGGGGTCCCTTTTCTCCTACGAGCAGTACTTC